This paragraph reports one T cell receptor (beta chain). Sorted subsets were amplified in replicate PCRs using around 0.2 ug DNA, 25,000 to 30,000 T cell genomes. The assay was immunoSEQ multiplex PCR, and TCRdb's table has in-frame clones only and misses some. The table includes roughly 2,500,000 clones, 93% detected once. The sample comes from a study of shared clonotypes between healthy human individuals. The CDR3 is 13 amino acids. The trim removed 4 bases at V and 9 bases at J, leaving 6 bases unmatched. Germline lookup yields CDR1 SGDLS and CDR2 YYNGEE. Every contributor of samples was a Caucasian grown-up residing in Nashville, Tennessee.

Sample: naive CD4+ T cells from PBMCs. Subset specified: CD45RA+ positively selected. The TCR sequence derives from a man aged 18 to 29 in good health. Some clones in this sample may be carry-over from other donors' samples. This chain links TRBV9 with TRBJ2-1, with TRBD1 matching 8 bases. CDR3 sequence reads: CASSTLTGGEQFF. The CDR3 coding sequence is TGTGCCAGCAGCACCCTAACAGGGGGTGAGCAGTTCTTC.